A single sample is the source of the 30 T cell receptor beta chains below, sequenced in a study of glioma-infiltrating T cells after dendritic cell vaccination (dated by TCRdb to the mid-2010s). Library preparation was by the immunoSEQ multiplex PCR assay. Held by TCRdb, this immuneACCESS table contains in-frame sequences only and omits some clones. Under half of the omission traces to an unresolved V gene where checked; the cause of the rest is unknown. Within this sample are some 110,000 clones, with around 90% of them counted one time only. The top ten clones comprise around 2.6% of the sample. Per the publication, the time point label means: after dendritic cell vaccination, including at tumor progression/relapse. The specimen comprised blood, sampled after dendritic cell vaccination. The receptors here all came from a human donor with glioblastoma.

The rearrangement links TRBV9 to TRBJ2-1; 10 bases are a match to TRBD2. Germline-derived CDR1 and CDR2 are SGDLS and YYNGEE. The CDR3 spans 16 residues. V was pared by 4 bases and J by 3 bases, with 7 bases of the junction left unmatched. CDR3 coding DNA: TGTGCCAGCAGCTCGCGGACTAGCGGAAGCTACAATGAGCAGTTCTTC. Its translation is CASSSRTSGSYNEQFF.

The rearrangement uses TRBV6-5 and TRBJ1-2, with a tentative D call TRBD1 (5 bases). Germline loops: CDR1 MNHEY, CDR2 SVGAGI. V lost 5 bases to trimming and J lost 4 bases, with 17 bases between them. This CDR3 is built from 15 residues. The CDR3 nucleotides read TGTGCCAGCAGTGGAACCATTCAGGGAAGCTATGGCTACACCTTC. It specifies CASSGTIQGSYGYTF.

V usage is TRBV23-1 and J usage is TRBJ2-3; D unclear. TRBV23-1 counts as an open reading frame of uncertain function. CDR3 size: 13 residues. V gave up 8 bases and J gave up 3 bases, with 12 bases separating them. The CDR3 loop reads CASLWVGTDTQYF. The CDR3 nucleotides are TGCGCCAGCCTATGGGTCGGGACAGATACGCAGTATTTT.

The rearrangement links TRBV7-9 to TRBJ1-5; D uncertain. The V gene lost 5 bases and the J gene lost 1 base, with 9 bases spanning the gap. CDR3 size: 14 residues. Germline CDR1 reads SEHNR; CDR2 reads FQNEAQ (reference sequence). CDR3 loop: CASSPEGSNQPQHF. The CDR3 DNA reads as TGTGCCAGCAGCCCTGAGGGCAGCAATCAGCCCCAGCATTTT.

The V gene is TRBV29-1, the J gene TRBJ2-4; possibly TRBD2 for D (6 bases). The CDR3 has 13 residues. Germline-derived CDR1 and CDR2 are SQVTM and ANQGSEA. The V end was cut by 4 bases, the J end by 7 bases, with 14 bases between. The CDR3 region is CSVVSAEGNIQYF. The CDR3 DNA follows: TGCAGCGTTGTTAGCGCGGAGGGGAACATTCAGTACTTC.

V usage is TRBV6-1 and J usage is TRBJ2-1; 9 bases match TRBD2. Germline CDR1 is MNHNS and CDR2 is SASEGT. The CDR3 covers 12 residues. J was trimmed by 15 bases and V by 4 bases; bases with no gene match: 7. The CDR3 sequence: CASSGAGGPRFF. The CDR3 nucleotides are TGTGCCAGCAGTGGGGCGGGGGGGCCGCGGTTCTTC.

The J gene is TRBJ1-4, the V gene TRBV30; D possibly corresponds to TRBD1 (6 bases). V lost 3 bases, J lost 10 bases, and 18 bases lay in between. The CDR3 is 14 amino acids. Germline-derived CDR1 and CDR2 are GTSNPN and SVGIG (reference sequence). CDR3 protein: CAWRLRQDTGKLFF. For the CDR3, the DNA is TGTGCCTGGAGATTACGACAGGATACGGGAAAACTGTTTTTT.

The genes are TRBV7-9 and TRBJ2-5; 7 bases fit TRBD2. The germline V gene encodes CDR1 SEHNR and CDR2 FQNEAQ (reference sequence). V trimming: 3 bases; J trimming: 4 bases; junction bases outside the gene matches: 5. There are 14 residues in the CDR3. The CDR3 DNA sequence: TGTGCCAGCAGCTTTACGAGCGGGACAGAGACCCAGTACTTC. Amino acids: CASSFTSGTETQYF.

This chain uses TRBV30 with TRBJ1-1; 7 bases are a match to TRBD1. Losses at the gene ends were 4 bases for V and 5 bases for J; bases not matched to a gene: 4. The CDR3 has 12 residues. Germline V gives CDR1 GTSNPN, CDR2 SVGIG (reference sequence). The CDR3 DNA follows: TGTGCCTGGACCCAGGGGGAGACTGAAGCTTTCTTT. This gives the protein CAWTQGETEAFF.

Only one count was recorded for this clone. The CDR3 nucleotides are TGTGCCAGCAGCTGGGGGGGACAGGGGGGAGGGGGACAAGAGACCCAGTACTTC. Translated, it gives CASSWGGQGGGGQETQYF. The chain combines TRBV5-4 with TRBJ2-5; 11 bases map to TRBD1. From germline, CDR1 is SGHNT and CDR2 YYREEE (reference sequence). The CDR3 covers 18 residues. The J segment lost 2 bases and the V segment lost 3 bases, leaving 12 bases of the junction unmatched.

This clone was seen only once. The rearrangement links TRBV2 to TRBJ1-2; 12 bases map to TRBD1. Germline loops: CDR1 SNHLY, CDR2 FYNNEI. The length of the CDR3 is 15 residues. V lost 5 bases to trimming and J lost 3 bases; unmatched junction nucleotides: 4. CDR3 amino acids: CASSPGQGAYYGYTF. The CDR3 DNA sequence: TGTGCCAGCAGTCCGGGACAGGGGGCTTACTATGGCTACACCTTC.

The genes are TRBV29-1 and TRBJ2-1, with a possible D match to TRBD1 (6 bases). Germline CDR1 reads SQVTM; CDR2 reads ANQGSEA. The CDR3 has 14 amino acids. V lost 7 bases and J 2 bases, leaving 15 bases between the germline ends. In nucleotides, the CDR3 is TGCAGCGCTACGACTCAGGGGCCCTACAATGAGCAGTTCTTC. Its protein is CSATTQGPYNEQFF.

This clone has only one observation. The V gene is TRBV18, the J gene TRBJ2-1, with 7 bases matching TRBD1. Germline V gene lookup returns CDR1 KGHSH and CDR2 LQKENI. The CDR3 sequence is 17 residues long. The V gene end was trimmed by 6 bases and the J gene end by 0 bases; junction bases not matched to a gene: 11. CDR3 loop: CASSNPGQASSYNEQFF. DNA for the CDR3: TGTGCCAGCTCGAACCCAGGACAGGCTAGCTCCTACAATGAGCAGTTCTTC. The whole variable domain, filled in from reference TRBV18 and TRBJ2-1, reads NAGVMQNPRHLVRRRGQEARLRCSPMKGHSHVYWYRQLPEEGLKFMVYLQKENIIDESGMPKERFSAEFPKEGPSILRIQQVVRGDSAAYFCASSNPGQASSYNEQFFGPGTRLTVL.

J is TRBJ1-1 and V is TRBV23-1, with D perhaps TRBD1 (6 bases). TRBV23-1 is identified as an open reading frame with a role that is uncertain. The CDR3 loop spans 16 amino acids. V lost 4 bases and J lost 0, with 15 bases in between. CDR3 nucleotides: TGCGCCAGCAGTCCGACAGCCTACAGGGTGAACACTGAAGCTTTCTTT. Its protein is CASSPTAYRVNTEAFF.

The chain employs TRBV11-2 and TRBJ2-7; D remains ambiguous. CDR3 length: 12 amino acids. Trimming took 8 bases from V and 0 from J, leaving 8 bases between them. Germline V gene sequence: CDR1 SGHAT, CDR2 FQNNGV. The CDR3 protein is CASGLSSYEQYF. CDR3 nucleotide sequence: TGTGCCAGCGGCCTCAGCTCCTACGAGCAGTACTTC.

The chain is built from TRBV12-5 and TRBJ2-5; no reliable D call. Trimming left V 6 bases short and J 0 bases short, with 11 bases between. Germline lookup yields CDR1 LGHNT and CDR2 FRNRAP. The CDR3 loop spans 14 amino acids. The CDR3 sequence: CASGPDRYQETQYF. The CDR3 DNA reads as TGTGCTAGTGGCCCCGATCGGTACCAAGAGACCCAGTACTTC.

The rearrangement uses TRBV6-1 and TRBJ2-7; 8 positions match TRBD1. The junction had 15 bases not matched to a gene; V was cut back by 2 bases and J by 6 bases. Per germline, CDR1 MNHNS and CDR2 SASEGT. CDR3 length: 17 amino acids. CDR3 sequence: CASSEWVGGQGLGEQYF. In DNA, the CDR3 is TGTGCCAGCAGTGAATGGGTGGGTGGACAGGGTCTGGGCGAGCAGTACTTC.

V usage is TRBV5-4 and J usage is TRBJ2-3; TRBD1 matches 8 bases. The trim removed 4 bases at V and 2 bases at J, leaving 9 bases unmatched. The CDR3 runs to 16 residues. The germline gives CDR1 SGHNT, CDR2 YYREEE (reference sequence). The CDR3, as DNA: TGTGCCAGCAGCCTCCCCCGGGGACAGGACACAGATACGCAGTATTTT. Residues: CASSLPRGQDTDTQYF.

The chain is built from TRBV9 and TRBJ2-5, with 14 bases identical to TRBD2. Germline V gene lookup returns CDR1 SGDLS and CDR2 YYNGEE. The CDR3 extends over 17 amino acids. Trimming at V came to 3 bases and at J to 0 bases, leaving 4 bases not matched to a gene. The CDR3 nucleotides are TGTGCCAGCAGCGACGGGACTAGCGGGGGCAACCAAGAGACCCAGTACTTC. Protein sequence: CASSDGTSGGNQETQYF.

The chain uses TRBV12-5 and TRBJ1-1, with 10 bases that match TRBD1. The J segment lost 3 bases and the V segment lost 8 bases, leaving 3 bases of the junction unmatched. Germline CDR1 is LGHNT and CDR2 is FRNRAP. CDR3 length: 13 residues. The CDR3 DNA sequence: TGTGCTAGTCGGGGACAGGGGTACACTGAAGCTTTCTTT. Its translation is CASRGQGYTEAFF.

This clone turned up a few times. This chain uses TRBV19 with TRBJ2-1; TRBD2 aligns across 9 bases. CDR3 length: 17 amino acids. V was clipped by 5 bases and J by 5 bases; unmatched bases: 13. The germline gives CDR1 LNHDA, CDR2 SQIVND (reference sequence). DNA for the CDR3: TGTGCCAGTAGTCCGGGTCTTCTAGCGGGGCCAGACAATGAGCAGTTCTTC. This sequence encodes CASSPGLLAGPDNEQFF.

In DNA, the CDR3 is TGCGCCAGCAGCTTGGACCCCAGGGGATTGAACACTGAAGCTTTCTTT. This translates into CASSLDPRGLNTEAFF. The rearrangement uses TRBV5-1 and TRBJ1-1; possible D gene TRBD1, 6 bases. The V gene's germline CDR1 is SGHRS and CDR2 YFSETQ. The CDR3 has 16 amino acids. Trimming left V 0 bases short and J 0 bases short, with 12 bases between.

In nucleotides, the CDR3 is TGTGCTAGTGGTTTATGGAGGGAGGGAAATGAGCAGTTCTTC. Translation gives CASGLWREGNEQFF. The V gene is TRBV12-5, the J gene TRBJ2-1; the match to TRBD2 covers 7 bases. In germline, CDR1 is LGHNT, CDR2 FRNRAP. This CDR3 has 14 residues. V lost 3 bases to trimming and J lost 7 bases; unmatched junction nucleotides: 6.

The gene calls are TRBV6-4 and TRBJ2-3; TRBD2 is a possible D gene (7 bases). Germline V CDR1 and CDR2: MRHNA, SNTAGT. This CDR3 contains 14 residues. Trimming shortened V by 3 bases and J by 2 bases, and 9 bases separated the two germline ends. DNA for the CDR3: TGTGCCAGCAGTGAGGGGGGGCACACAGATACGCAGTATTTT. It yields the protein CASSEGGHTDTQYF.

This clone was seen more than once but under ten times. The chain links TRBV4-2 to TRBJ2-1, with 8 bases matching TRBD1. From germline, CDR1 is LGHNA and CDR2 YNFKEQ. After removal of 0 bases from V and 7 bases from J, the junction contained 8 bases not matched to a gene. The CDR3 loop spans 16 amino acids. CDR3 region: CASSQDQSGGGNEQFF. CDR3 in DNA: TGTGCCAGCAGCCAAGATCAGTCAGGGGGCGGGAATGAGCAGTTCTTC.

The V and J genes are TRBV6-4 and TRBJ2-5, with D possibly matching TRBD2 (6 bases). CDR1 MRHNA and CDR2 SNTAGT come from the germline V gene. Trimming cost V 4 bases and J 5 bases, with 11 bases left between them. The CDR3 length is 13 residues. As DNA, the CDR3 is TGTGCCAGCAGTGCACTAGCCGGGGAGACCCAGTACTTC. Translating gives CASSALAGETQYF.

CDR3 sequence: CASSTMDRGRVTSGNTIYF. DNA of the CDR3: TGTGCCAGTAGTACTATGGATCGGGGGAGAGTAACATCTGGAAACACCATATATTTT. This chain joins TRBV19 and TRBJ1-3, with TRBD1 as a possible D gene (5 bases). The CDR3 runs to 19 residues. V lost 4 bases and J 1 base, leaving 23 bases between the germline ends. The germline gives CDR1 LNHDA, CDR2 SQIVND (reference sequence).

The chain employs TRBV19 and TRBJ1-1; possible D gene TRBD1, 6 bases. Germline V gene data show CDR1 as LNHDA and CDR2 as SQIVND (reference sequence). V shed 5 bases and J shed 1 base, with 17 bases lying between them. This CDR3 has 16 residues. The CDR3 protein is CASSLGQGMWNTEAFF. CDR3 nucleotide sequence: TGTGCCAGTAGTTTAGGGCAGGGGATGTGGAACACTGAAGCTTTCTTT.

The CDR3: CAIRGTGGTNEKLFF. The CDR3 nucleotides read TGTGCCATCAGGGGAACAGGGGGGACTAATGAAAAACTGTTTTTT. The chain is built from TRBV10-3 and TRBJ1-4; TRBD1 matches at 8 bases. Trimming removed 6 bases from V and 2 bases from J; junction bases left unmatched: 5. Per germline, CDR1 ENHRY and CDR2 SYGVKD. This CDR3 has 15 amino acids.

This chain uses TRBV7-8 with TRBJ2-7; no clear D. Trimming pared 5 bases from V and 3 bases from J, leaving 14 bases between. Germline CDR1 reads SGHVS; CDR2 reads FQNEAQ. The CDR3 consists of 14 residues. For the CDR3, the DNA is TGTGCCAGCAGCGCCGCGGTGGAGCGCTACGAGCAGTACTTC. Its protein product is CASSAAVERYEQYF. Combining the CDR3 with reference TRBV7-8 and TRBJ2-7 gives the whole variable domain GAGVSQSPRYKVAKRGQDVALRCDPISGHVSLFWYQQALGQGPEFLTYFQNEAQLDKSGLPSDRFFAERPEGSVSTLKIQRTQQEDSAVYLCASSAAVERYEQYFGPGTRLTVT.